This note documents a single T cell receptor (beta chain) sequence. No cognate antigen has been identified for it. Nothing much larger sits one base from this clone, and base qualities are not available. The cohort comprised 666 healthy bone marrow donors. At the time of sampling, all cohort members were nominally healthy, though unrecorded immune exposures were likely present. The donor tested CMV seronegative, placing the donor among the 352 seronegative members of the cohort. Every donor gave a peripheral blood sample, and the peripheral blood mononuclear cells from that sample were used for TCR beta sequencing. Genomic DNA extraction from the blood cell samples was performed with the Qiagen DNeasy Blood Extraction Kit. This sample stems from a study of cytomegalovirus exposure and HLA in healthy donors (TCRdb year 2017). Study-wide context: In an earlier analysis of some 610 of the donors, roughly 300 Gb of sequence data and 90 million to 120 million unique TCR beta sequences from about 180 million T cells were reported. Class I and class II HLA loci were covered by the typing at four-digit resolution. Among the roughly 400 genotyped donors, 75% to 90% belonged to the genetic ancestry cluster associated with self-reported Caucasian donors. The study used immunosequencing to profile the T cell repertoires of under 700 subjects and linked those repertoires to cytomegalovirus serostatus. Several DR-DQ haplotypes were treated as single units for association and clustering because of strong linkage in the cohort. Rather than using new phenotypic data, the later analysis identified candidate immune exposures from TCR beta sequences and from how often those sequences occurred across donors. All discovery cohort repertoires had been generated on a single sequencing platform. A later analysis re-analyzed previously published TCR beta repertoires from roughly 600 donors and added high-resolution HLA genotyping to study TCR occurrence patterns. A separate validation cohort of about 110 different subjects was used in addition to the 666-subject first cohort. Genome-wide SNP genotypes for about 65% of the roughly 670 donors were used in a later genetic analysis, which treated that subset as a discovery cohort. Among roughly 400 genotyped donors of the cohort, an average of approximately 240,000 unique TCR beta nucleotide sequences were sequenced per donor, roughly 20% of them non-productive. An earlier analysis of 587 of the donors used high-throughput TCR beta sequencing to judge whether each TCR beta V gene segment behaved as functional or pseudogenic. To predict cytomegalovirus infection status, the study combined high-throughput TCR immunosequencing, statistical association of individual TCRs with disease status, and machine learning. Approximately 310 gigabases of sequencing data and approximately 85 million unique TCR sequences were included in an early release covering around 650 HLA-typed donors. Donor age, sex, ethnicity and CMV serostatus were compiled together with the repertoire data. The study was designed to test whether signatures of past pathogen exposure could be identified by cataloging public T cell receptors. Typing coverage differed by locus: A, B, C, DRB1 and DQB1 were typed in about 620-630 donors, DQA1 in about 500, DPA1 in approximately 600, and DPB1 in roughly 470. Results the study describes overall, beyond this receptor: V-gene and J-gene trimming of TCR beta chains was associated with a missense DCLRE1C variant in a later genetic analysis, and the association was replicated in an independent cohort. Most TCR sequences were seen in very few donors, while some public TCRs were found in many individuals. In an earlier analysis of approximately 590 of the donors, most TCR beta V segments were observed in productive rearrangements about 90% or about 30% of the time, broadly matching IMGT annotations. Only TCR beta chains were sequenced in this cohort, and the absence of alpha or paired-chain data limited detectable features. A cluster of highly shared sequence variants was judged likely to represent a technical artifact of the sequencing pipeline. According to a later analysis, TCR association rates differed among HLA loci, with DRB1 alleles showing the most associated TCRs and HLA-C alleles showing the fewest. At a false discovery rate of 0.05, a later analysis linked about 16,000 TCR beta sequences to specific HLA alleles. In a later analysis, HLA-associated TCR beta chains were found to be more clonally expanded and to have lower generation probabilities than equally common non-associated chains. The study listed 150 to 200 TCR beta chains as associated with cytomegalovirus. A further reported finding was that TCR beta sequences accurately predicted the HLA-A and HLA-B alleles for most subjects in the first cohort. In a later analysis, several top co-occurrence clusters were reported to appear linked to parvovirus B19, influenza, CMV and Epstein-Barr virus. It was suggested by the authors that the approach could potentially be generalized to other disease states and immunological phenotypes. The only immune exposure information available for the cohort was CMV serostatus. Cytomegalovirus status was reported to be diagnosed by the classifier with high specificity and sensitivity in both the original and validation cohorts. The presence/absence analyses assumed that sequencing depth was roughly uniform across donors, and that assumption may not be true. Assigning TCR associations to individual alleles was difficult when HLA alleles, especially DR and DQ, strongly co-occurred. In a later analysis, most CMV-associated TCR beta chains were found to appear HLA-restricted, with HLA associations seemingly driven largely by CMV exposure. Correlated functional status among segregating V segments might be attributable to linkage disequilibrium, but an unknown experimental factor could not be ruled out. Over 15 rarely observed V segments, including chromosome 9 orphons, were excluded from the earlier analysis of 550 to 700 of the donors because counts were too low. In vitro tests confirmed that a few of the cytomegalovirus-associated TCR beta chains recognize cytomegalovirus antigens. Because some donors lacked HLA typing at each locus, the association tests relied only on the typed subset. According to a later genetic analysis, donors in an Asian-associated ancestry cluster had fewer N-insertions in productive TCRs than the roughly 670-donor mean.

Library construction relied on the immunoSEQ multiplex PCR assay. For the multiplex PCR, a mixture combining 60 forward primers for TCR Vbeta segments and 13 reverse primers for TCR Jbeta segments was used. The CDR3 region of rearranged TCR beta genes was amplified from genomic DNA by a multiplex PCR assay. The Illumina HiSeq System was used to sequence the amplified TCR beta libraries as 87-base-pair reads. The source study handled its data this way. A later analysis tallied 70 million to 100 million unique TCR beta chains across the 666 repertoires, and some 10 million of those chains were shared by two or more donors. Raw reads were error-corrected and collapsed into unique sequences by a nearest-neighbor algorithm in which closely related sequences were merged to remove PCR and sequencing errors. V, D and J gene segments were assigned by aligning CDR3 sequences to IMGT reference sequences. For a sequence to be retained, at least a six-nucleotide match to both a V gene segment and a J gene segment was required. A rearrangement was called productive if the CDR3 had no stop codons and remained in frame with V and J, and every other rearrangement was called non-productive. Following IMGT convention, CDR3 was defined as the stretch from the second conserved V-encoded cysteine to the conserved J-encoded phenylalanine. The earlier analysis of fewer than 750 of the donors excluded sequences that lacked an unambiguous match to a single V gene segment. An earlier analysis of a few hundred of the donors classified V segments as functional when productive rearrangements were above 56.7% and as segregating when the standard deviation between donors was above 5%. A statistical classification framework was built for diagnosing cytomegalovirus status from the catalog of TCR beta chain sequences. V and J gene assignment, in a later analysis, came from comparing TCR nucleotide sequences with IMGT/GENE-DB human TR gene sequences. In a later analysis, CDR3 sequences and most-parsimonious VDJ recombination scenarios were assigned using the TCRdist pipeline. In a later analysis, each TCR beta chain was defined by its CDR3 amino acid sequence together with its V-gene family, and reads lacking a unique V-gene family were excluded. To address suspected cross-contamination and a sequencing artifact, a later analysis removed 592 highly shared, low-generation-probability nucleotide sequences. In a later analysis, a clonal expansion index was calculated for each public chain from normalized within-repertoire ranks of inferred template counts. A later analysis computed generation probabilities with a VDJ recombination model fitted to out-of-frame rearrangements, and checked the results against IGoR. A later analysis scored TCR-TCR, TCR-HLA and TCR-CMV co-occurrence with hypergeometric tests, applying a repertoire-size bias correction to TCR pairs. False discovery rates were estimated in a later analysis by permuting HLA or CMV assignments 20 times. In a later analysis, co-occurring TCRs were grouped using DBSCAN, and TCRdist sequence similarity was added for clustering within HLA-allele-positive subsets. Co-occurrence clustering excluded repertoires with fewer than 30,000 or more than 120,000 public chains, plus five with anomalous nucleotide sharing. TCRdb holds this immuneACCESS table with in-frame rearrangements only. Some clones are missing; in checked studies, unresolved V genes explain under half, and the rest has no known cause. V, J and clone size derive from that table, while D and trimming were established from the DNA sequence. For this sample there are about 200,000 clones; roughly 83% appear just once. Of the sample, 1.5% to 2% is held by the ten largest clones.

The origin of this receptor is a woman between 45 and 60 years old in good health and CMV-seronegative. The sequenced sample consisted of PBMCs.

The CDR3: CASSKDGTGGQPSPLHF. The DNA sequence follows: TGTGCCAGCAGCAAAGATGGGACAGGGGGCCAACCGTCACCCCTCCACTTT. The rearrangement combines TRBV21-1 with TRBJ1-6; the table's D call, TRBD1, has no DNA check behind it. TRBV21-1 is noted as a pseudogene. Reading from cysteine to phenylalanine, the CDR3 counts 17 amino acids. The sequence is cut down to CDR3 DNA, 51 bases in frame from base 1.